Here is one TCR beta chain with its context. The germline gives CDR1 SEHNR, CDR2 FQNEAQ (reference sequence). V lost 4 bases to trimming and J lost 8 bases; unmatched junction nucleotides: 15. The CDR3 covers 17 residues. The data stem from a study of OX40 agonist ivuxolimab in advanced cancers. Repertoires were generated with immunoSEQ multiplex PCR, while TCRdb's copy carries only in-frame clones and drops some. Among 15,000 to 20,000 clones listed, approximately 80% were seen once. The starting material was CD4+ or CD8+ T cells sorted from blood, obtained in a trial of the OX40 agonist ivuxolimab. This sequence was found in an adult with an advanced solid tumor such as melanoma, head and neck, liver or kidney cancer. V gene TRBV7-9 combines with J gene TRBJ2-5, with 11 bases lining up with TRBD1. CDR3 sequence (DNA): TGTGCCAGCAGCTCCAGCGGGACAGGGGGTCCAAGAGGTACCCAGTACTTC. It is translated as CASSSSGTGGPRGTQYF.